Listed here are 8 T cell receptor beta chains from one sample, sequenced in a study of blood T cell repertoires in COVID-19. The table came from immunoSEQ multiplex PCR; TCRdb's copy has only in-frame clones and leaves some out. The sample contains 130,000 to 150,000 clones, over 75% of which appear only once. Sequenced input: peripheral blood. Source of these receptors: a man between 65 and 85 years old with acute or convalescent COVID-19.

As DNA, the CDR3 is TGTGCCAGCAGCTCGGGACAGGGGGCTCCCTACGAGCAGTACTTC. Amino acids: CASSSGQGAPYEQYF. The chain has TRBV7-2 and TRBJ2-7; 12 bases line up with TRBD1. V lost 4 bases to trimming and J lost 2 bases; unmatched junction nucleotides: 3. Germline V gene data show CDR1 as SGHTA and CDR2 as FQGNSA. The CDR3 loop spans 15 amino acids.

In its sample, this clone was seen once. This chain connects TRBV5-6 to TRBJ2-5, with 8 nucleotides matching TRBD2. With 4 bases clipped from V and 8 bases from J, the junction kept 13 bases outside the gene matches. The CDR3 is made up of 15 amino acids. Per germline, CDR1 SGHDT and CDR2 YYEEEE. The CDR3 loop is CASSLSGTRSSTQYF. In DNA, the CDR3 is TGTGCCAGCAGCCTCTCCGGGACTAGGTCCTCTACCCAGTACTTC.

The chain has TRBV5-1 and TRBJ2-5; 16 positions agree with TRBD2. Germline CDR1 and CDR2: SGHRS and YFSETQ. This CDR3 comprises 17 residues. The J segment lost 5 bases and the V segment lost 4 bases, leaving 8 bases of the junction unmatched. CDR3 region: CASSVGTSGGVLETQYF. The CDR3 DNA sequence: TGCGCCAGCAGCGTCGGGACTAGCGGGGGGGTTCTGGAGACCCAGTACTTC. Looking up the rest from reference TRBV5-1 and TRBJ2-5 gives the full variable domain: KAGVTQTPRYLIKTRGQQVTLSCSPISGHRSVSWYQQTPGQGLQFLFEYFSETQRNKGNFPGRFSGRQFSNSRSEMNVSTLELGDSALYLCASSVGTSGGVLETQYFGPGTRLLVL.

The rearrangement uses TRBV30 and TRBJ1-4; D is perhaps TRBD1 (6 bases). Trimming removed 3 bases at V and 5 bases at J, with 13 bases between. From germline, CDR1 is GTSNPN and CDR2 SVGIG (reference sequence). The CDR3 has 14 residues. The CDR3 loop is CAWRFQGKNEKLFF. CDR3 in DNA: TGTGCCTGGAGGTTTCAGGGGAAGAATGAAAAACTGTTTTTT.

The genes are TRBV9 and TRBJ2-1; TRBD2 is a possible D gene (5 bases). The germline V gene has CDR1 SGDLS and CDR2 YYNGEE. The CDR3 extends over 17 amino acids. V lost 0 bases and J lost 7, with 20 bases in between. The CDR3 is CASSVDPGASRSNEQFF. The CDR3 nucleotides read TGTGCCAGCAGCGTAGACCCCGGAGCTAGCCGATCGAATGAGCAGTTCTTC.

This CDR3 reads CAWSLIQANEKLFF. The CDR3 region has the DNA TGTGCCTGGAGTTTAATACAGGCTAATGAAAAACTGTTTTTT. The chain recombines TRBV30 with TRBJ1-4, with D possibly matching TRBD1 (5 bases). The germline CDR1 and CDR2 sequences are GTSNPN and SVGIG (reference sequence). Trimming removed 2 bases from V and 3 bases from J, with 10 bases in between. This CDR3 region has 14 residues. Complete variable domain (other parts from reference TRBV30 and TRBJ1-4): SQTIHQWPATLVQPVGSPLSLECTVEGTSNPNLYWYRQAAGRGLQLLFYSVGIGQISSEVPQNLSASRPQDRQFILSSKKLLLSDSGFYLCAWSLIQANEKLFFGSGTQLSVL.

Here the CDR3 reads CASSPGFSYGSQETQYF. CDR3 sequence (DNA): TGTGCCAGCAGCCCTGGTTTTAGCTACGGTTCCCAAGAGACCCAGTACTTC. The chain is built from TRBV6-2 or TRBV6-3 and TRBJ2-5; no clear D gene. Germline assignment: CDR1 MNHEY and CDR2 SVGEGT. Trimming cost V 6 bases and J 1 base, with 21 bases left between them. CDR3 size: 17 residues.

CDR3: CASSYSRGGTHEQYF. The CDR3 bases are TGTGCCAGCAGTTACTCGCGCGGGGGTACCCACGAGCAGTACTTC. The rearrangement links TRBV6-5 to TRBJ2-7, with 7 bases identical to TRBD2. The CDR3 is 15 amino acids. The germline V gene encodes CDR1 MNHEY and CDR2 SVGAGI. V was pared by 0 bases and J by 5 bases, with 7 bases of the junction left unmatched.